Listed below are T cell receptor beta chains from one sample, sequenced in a study of cytomegalovirus exposure and HLA in healthy donors. The method was immunoSEQ multiplex PCR; TCRdb's version includes in-frame clones alone and lacks a portion of them. This table has 65,000 to 95,000 clones, 75% appearing once. The sequenced material came from PBMCs. The source of these receptors is a man aged 65 to 79 in good health and CMV-seronegative. The CDR3 runs from the conserved cysteine through the conserved F or W. Size is omitted from some rows. Given values are once, few, many or a class for expanded clones.

j_call clone_size v_call cdr3_aa
TRBJ2-2 - TRBV7-9 CASSLATRELFF
TRBJ2-5 - TRBV7-2 CASSYSQETQYF
TRBJ2-3 - TRBV7-9 CASSLWGGRPSTDTQYF
TRBJ1-3 - TRBV7-6 CASSLAPQGTAGNTIYF
TRBJ2-6 few TRBV5-1 CASSDGSSGANVLTF
TRBJ2-7 - TRBV7-9 CASSSWGTDTYEQYF
TRBJ2-2 - TRBV4-1 CASSQDRNRGNTGELFF
TRBJ2-1 - TRBV10-2 CASSDLGLPPGEQFF
TRBJ1-5 - TRBV7-9 CASSPEGGGNQPQHF
TRBJ2-5 - TRBV7-2 CASSPLLPETQYF
TRBJ2-7 - TRBV2 CASSRRTGGRLADNSYEQYF
TRBJ1-1 - TRBV7-8 CASSLAGGGTEAFF
TRBJ1-1 once TRBV7-2 CASSLGQANTEAFF
TRBJ2-1 - TRBV4-1 CASSQGRQVSYNEQFF
TRBJ1-5 - TRBV30 CAWARQGDQPQHF
TRBJ1-1 - TRBV27 CASSLSLIGANRVPSSRNTEAFF
TRBJ2-7 few TRBV6-5 CASSYSRGRKNEQYF
TRBJ1-2 - TRBV6-6 CASRDRGYNYGYTF
TRBJ2-3 few TRBV5-6 CASSLYGFTGGGTDTQYF
TRBJ1-2 - TRBV10-3 CAIKGLDTIYGYTF
TRBJ1-2 - TRBV30 CAWSVRSGGGYTF
TRBJ1-1 - TRBV25-1 CASSESTGIYTEAFF
TRBJ1-2 - TRBV18 CASSGKDRGSGYTF
TRBJ2-7 many TRBV4-1 CASSQGLAYYEQYF
TRBJ2-7 - TRBV30 CAWSLGTGLYEQYF
TRBJ1-4 - TRBV5-1 CASSLDINSEKLFF
TRBJ1-2 few TRBV6-6 CASSTTGRDGYTF
TRBJ2-4 - TRBV5-6 CASSETGTSLAKNIQYF
TRBJ1-1 - TRBV7-2 CASTPQGYTEAFF
TRBJ2-3 few TRBV29-1 CSVVGGITDTQYF
TRBJ2-3 - TRBV19 CASSKGTSGTTDTQYF
TRBJ2-7 few TRBV2 CASGQGAIYEQYF